This T cell receptor beta chain was sequenced during a study of shared clonotypes between healthy human individuals. Across the study: Ranging from 18 to 49 in age, donors were a couple of women and a few men.

Germline CDR1 and CDR2: SGHRS and YFSETQ. This CDR3 has 14 amino acids. Trimming removed 7 bases at V and 9 bases at J, with 17 bases between. On this clone itself: What it binds is not known.

The repertoire was sequenced with immunoSEQ multiplex PCR; TCRdb's copy has only in-frame clones and lacks some. The sample shows millions of clones, 80% to 95% of them seen only once. Study-level findings and limits: Sampling was confined to blood; repertoires within tissues likely differ.

The clonotype was recovered from a young man in good health. Some clones in this sample may be carry-over from other donors' samples. Sequences were obtained from naive CD4+ T cells from PBMCs. Sample subset: CD45RA+ positively selected. The V call is TRBV5-1, the J call TRBJ1-6; a possible D gene is TRBD1 (5 bases). CDR3 protein: CASGPVGGSSPLHF. Written as DNA, the CDR3 is TGCGCCAGCGGTCCGGTTGGGGGGAGTTCACCCCTCCACTTT.